The source of this T cell receptor beta chain is a study of control samples from healthy donors and cancer patients. The CDR3 covers 13 residues. The V end was cut by 4 bases, the J end by 7 bases, with 11 bases between. The V gene's germline CDR1 is SGHTA and CDR2 FQGNSA. Assay used: immunoSEQ multiplex PCR; TCRdb lists only in-frame clones, some missing. The table lists 95,000 to 120,000 clones, 70% to 85% of them singletons. Sequencing was carried out using blood. This chain connects TRBV7-2 to TRBJ2-1; possibly TRBD1 for D (5 bases). The sequence came from a man aged 18 to 30 in good health. The CDR3 region is CASSSGRVNEQFF. CDR3 in DNA: TGTGCCAGCAGCTCAGGCAGGGTGAATGAGCAGTTCTTC.